A selection of T cell receptor beta chains follows, all from one sample in a study of a mutant IDH1 vaccine in newly diagnosed glioma. Which antigens these TCRs recognize remains unknown. The table came from immunoSEQ multiplex PCR; TCRdb's copy has only in-frame clones and leaves some out. The sample contains about 60,000 clones, about 90% of which appear only once. Sequenced material: PBMCs, taken from a glioma patient whose treatment included an IDH1 peptide vaccine. Every receptor here comes from a middle-aged man with glioma. Each CDR3 is given with its conserved first and last residue. Fields, in order: D gene, V gene, clone size, J gene, CDR3 DNA, CDR3 protein. A D gene is named only where the DNA matches it firmly. Clone size is shown for a subset of rows, as once, few, many or a class of expanded clone.

d_call: .; v_call: TRBV27; clone_size: .; j_call: TRBJ1-2; cdr3_nt: TGTGCCAGCAGATCGGCAGGCTCTAACTATGGCTACACCTTC; cdr3_aa: CASRSAGSNYGYTF
d_call: .; v_call: TRBV19; clone_size: .; j_call: TRBJ1-2; cdr3_nt: TGTGCCAGTAACGTACGGGACCGAGATGGCTACACCTTC; cdr3_aa: CASNVRDRDGYTF
d_call: .; v_call: TRBV7-9; clone_size: .; j_call: TRBJ2-1; cdr3_nt: TGTGCCAGCAGCTTACCGGGACCAGATTACAATGAGCAGTTCTTC; cdr3_aa: CASSLPGPDYNEQFF
d_call: TRBD1; v_call: TRBV2; clone_size: once; j_call: TRBJ1-5; cdr3_nt: TGTGCCAGCAGTGAAGCAGGACAGGGCGGGTTCAGTCAGCCCCAGCATTTT; cdr3_aa: CASSEAGQGGFSQPQHF
d_call: .; v_call: TRBV19; clone_size: .; j_call: TRBJ1-5; cdr3_nt: TGTGCCAGTAACACCGGACGGGGTAATCAGCCCCAGCATTTT; cdr3_aa: CASNTGRGNQPQHF
d_call: .; v_call: TRBV6-5; clone_size: medium-sized; j_call: TRBJ2-7; cdr3_nt: TGTGCCAGCAGTTACTCAGCGTACGGCTCCTACGAGCAGTACTTC; cdr3_aa: CASSYSAYGSYEQYF
d_call: .; v_call: TRBV5-4; clone_size: .; j_call: TRBJ1-4; cdr3_nt: TGTGCCAGCAGCCCCGATGGGCGCCATGAAAAACTGTTTTTT; cdr3_aa: CASSPDGRHEKLFF
d_call: .; v_call: TRBV4-1; clone_size: .; j_call: TRBJ1-2; cdr3_nt: TGCGCCAGCAGCCAAGATATTGAAGGCTACACCTTC; cdr3_aa: CASSQDIEGYTF
d_call: TRBD1; v_call: TRBV7-9; clone_size: .; j_call: TRBJ2-1; cdr3_nt: TGTGCCAGCAGCTTAGGACAGGGGGGGCTCAATGAGCAGTTCTTC; cdr3_aa: CASSLGQGGLNEQFF
d_call: .; v_call: TRBV25-1; clone_size: few; j_call: TRBJ2-3; cdr3_nt: TGTGCCAGCAGTGATCCCGCGGCAGAGTCGGCAGATACGCAGTATTTT; cdr3_aa: CASSDPAAESADTQYF
d_call: .; v_call: TRBV28; clone_size: .; j_call: TRBJ2-3; cdr3_nt: TGTGCCAGCAGATCTCGAAATACGCAGTATTTT; cdr3_aa: CASRSRNTQYF
d_call: .; v_call: TRBV2; clone_size: .; j_call: TRBJ2-2; cdr3_nt: TGTGCCAGCGTGGTGCTACCAACGACCGGGGAGCTGTTTTTT; cdr3_aa: CASVVLPTTGELFF
d_call: TRBD2; v_call: TRBV2; clone_size: .; j_call: TRBJ2-3; cdr3_nt: TGTGCCAGCAGTGGAGGCGGGAGTAGATGGGCAGATACGCAGTATTTT; cdr3_aa: CASSGGGSRWADTQYF
d_call: .; v_call: TRBV5-6; clone_size: .; j_call: TRBJ1-2; cdr3_nt: TGTGCCAGCAGCTTGGATGTGGGCGGAAGCTATGGCTACACCTTC; cdr3_aa: CASSLDVGGSYGYTF
d_call: .; v_call: TRBV6-5; clone_size: .; j_call: TRBJ1-2; cdr3_nt: TGTGCCAGCAGTCCACCAGGGGACTATGGCTACACCTTC; cdr3_aa: CASSPPGDYGYTF
d_call: .; v_call: TRBV18; clone_size: once; j_call: TRBJ2-1; cdr3_nt: TGTGCCAGCTCACCACCTGGAGGGCCCTCGTACAATGAGCAGTTCTTC; cdr3_aa: CASSPPGGPSYNEQFF
d_call: .; v_call: TRBV2; clone_size: .; j_call: TRBJ1-3; cdr3_nt: TGTGCCAGCTTTCCTGGAAACACCATATATTTT; cdr3_aa: CASFPGNTIYF
d_call: TRBD2; v_call: TRBV7-2; clone_size: .; j_call: TRBJ2-5; cdr3_nt: TGTGCCAGCAGCTTACGGCGGGAGGGCCTGGAGACCCAGTACTTC; cdr3_aa: CASSLRREGLETQYF
d_call: TRBD1; v_call: TRBV18; clone_size: .; j_call: TRBJ1-4; cdr3_nt: TGTGCCAGCTCACCGTTCGACAGGGCCGGTGAAAAACTGTTTTTT; cdr3_aa: CASSPFDRAGEKLFF
d_call: .; v_call: TRBV7-9; clone_size: .; j_call: TRBJ1-1; cdr3_nt: TGTGCCAGCAGCTTATCGTCTAGCACTGAAGCTTTCTTT; cdr3_aa: CASSLSSSTEAFF
d_call: .; v_call: TRBV29-1; clone_size: once; j_call: TRBJ2-3; cdr3_nt: TGCAGCGTTGGGAGGGCGGGAAGCACAGATACGCAGTATTTT; cdr3_aa: CSVGRAGSTDTQYF
d_call: .; v_call: TRBV29-1; clone_size: .; j_call: TRBJ1-2; cdr3_nt: TGCAGCGTTGAAACCAGGACCCCCCTCTATGGCTACACCTTC; cdr3_aa: CSVETRTPLYGYTF
d_call: .; v_call: TRBV18; clone_size: .; j_call: TRBJ2-5; cdr3_nt: TGTGCCAGCTCACCAGCAGGCCTGGAGACCCAGTACTTC; cdr3_aa: CASSPAGLETQYF
d_call: .; v_call: TRBV5-4; clone_size: once; j_call: TRBJ2-5; cdr3_nt: TGTGCCAGCAGCTTTGGGGAGACCCAGTACTTC; cdr3_aa: CASSFGETQYF
d_call: TRBD2; v_call: TRBV10-3; clone_size: .; j_call: TRBJ2-7; cdr3_nt: TGTGCCATCAAGGCGGGAGGGCCCTACGAGCAGTACTTC; cdr3_aa: CAIKAGGPYEQYF
d_call: .; v_call: TRBV2; clone_size: .; j_call: TRBJ1-4; cdr3_nt: TGTGCCAGCAGCCCTGGGGGAGGTGATAATGAAAAACTGTTTTTT; cdr3_aa: CASSPGGGDNEKLFF
d_call: .; v_call: TRBV6-5; clone_size: .; j_call: TRBJ2-1; cdr3_nt: TGTGCCAGCAGTTACGGCCACATACACCCCTACAATGAGCAGTTCTTC; cdr3_aa: CASSYGHIHPYNEQFF
d_call: .; v_call: TRBV28; clone_size: .; j_call: TRBJ1-2; cdr3_nt: TGTGCCAGCAGTTTGAATGGCTACACCTTC; cdr3_aa: CASSLNGYTF
d_call: .; v_call: TRBV11-1; clone_size: .; j_call: TRBJ1-5; cdr3_nt: TGTGCCAGCAGCTTCGGGGGCAATCAGCCCCAGCATTTT; cdr3_aa: CASSFGGNQPQHF
d_call: .; v_call: TRBV9; clone_size: once; j_call: TRBJ2-2; cdr3_nt: TGTGCCAGCAGCTCGGACCTTCGGACCGGGGAGCTGTTTTTT; cdr3_aa: CASSSDLRTGELFF
d_call: .; v_call: TRBV15; clone_size: .; j_call: TRBJ1-2; cdr3_nt: TGTGCCACCTCTCCTGTTAACTATGGCTACACCTTC; cdr3_aa: CATSPVNYGYTF
d_call: TRBD2; v_call: TRBV9; clone_size: once; j_call: TRBJ2-1; cdr3_nt: TGTGCCAGCAGCAGGATAGCGGGAGGGAGAACCTACAATGAGCAGTTCTTC; cdr3_aa: CASSRIAGGRTYNEQFF
d_call: .; v_call: TRBV29-1; clone_size: .; j_call: TRBJ1-1; cdr3_nt: TGCAGCGCCGGTGCCAGCAACACTGAAGCTTTCTTT; cdr3_aa: CSAGASNTEAFF
d_call: .; v_call: TRBV7-2; clone_size: .; j_call: TRBJ2-3; cdr3_nt: TGTGCCAGCAGCCTACAGGGCGGGAGCACAGATACGCAGTATTTT; cdr3_aa: CASSLQGGSTDTQYF
d_call: TRBD2; v_call: TRBV5-1; clone_size: once; j_call: TRBJ2-7; cdr3_nt: TGCGCCAGCAGCCCAAGCGGGGGGGGGTTCTACGAGCAGTACTTC; cdr3_aa: CASSPSGGGFYEQYF
d_call: TRBD2; v_call: TRBV5-1; clone_size: .; j_call: TRBJ2-1; cdr3_nt: TGCGCCAGCAGCTTGGGACAAGGGACTAACTCCTACAATGAGCAGTTCTTC; cdr3_aa: CASSLGQGTNSYNEQFF
d_call: TRBD1; v_call: TRBV10-1; clone_size: few; j_call: TRBJ1-2; cdr3_nt: TGCGCCAGCAGTTCTACTAAATGGACAGGAATAGAGGGCTACACCTTC; cdr3_aa: CASSSTKWTGIEGYTF
d_call: .; v_call: TRBV27; clone_size: .; j_call: TRBJ1-5; cdr3_nt: TGTGCCAGCAGTTTGGTAGGGGGCAATCAGCCCCAGCATTTT; cdr3_aa: CASSLVGGNQPQHF
d_call: TRBD2; v_call: TRBV7-2; clone_size: .; j_call: TRBJ2-1; cdr3_nt: TGTGCCAGCAGCTTAGAACTAGCGGGCAATGAGCAGTTCTTC; cdr3_aa: CASSLELAGNEQFF
d_call: .; v_call: TRBV9; clone_size: .; j_call: TRBJ2-1; cdr3_nt: TGTGCCAGCTCTACTCCTCGCTCCTACAATGAGCAGTTCTTC; cdr3_aa: CASSTPRSYNEQFF
d_call: .; v_call: TRBV7-3; clone_size: .; j_call: TRBJ1-4; cdr3_nt: TGTGCCAGCAGCCCCAACCGACCGACGTATAATGAAAAACTGTTTTTT; cdr3_aa: CASSPNRPTYNEKLFF
d_call: TRBD1; v_call: TRBV7-8; clone_size: .; j_call: TRBJ2-4; cdr3_nt: TGTGCCAGCAGCTTGGGACAGCAAAAAAACATTCAGTACTTC; cdr3_aa: CASSLGQQKNIQYF
d_call: .; v_call: TRBV5-1; clone_size: few; j_call: TRBJ1-2; cdr3_nt: TGCGCCAGCAGCTTGGCGGGTGGCTACACCTTC; cdr3_aa: CASSLAGGYTF
d_call: TRBD2; v_call: TRBV14; clone_size: few; j_call: TRBJ2-6; cdr3_nt: TGTGCCAGCAGCCGACTAGCGGGACTTACACCGAACTCTGGGGCCAACGTCCTGACTTTC; cdr3_aa: CASSRLAGLTPNSGANVLTF
d_call: .; v_call: TRBV29-1; clone_size: .; j_call: TRBJ2-7; cdr3_nt: TGCAGCGTTTTGACAAGAAGCTACGAGCAGTACTTC; cdr3_aa: CSVLTRSYEQYF
d_call: TRBD2; v_call: TRBV18; clone_size: .; j_call: TRBJ2-2; cdr3_nt: TGTGCCAGCTCACCTGGGACTAGCGGTCCCACCGGGGAGCTGTTTTTT; cdr3_aa: CASSPGTSGPTGELFF
d_call: .; v_call: TRBV18; clone_size: .; j_call: TRBJ2-7; cdr3_nt: TGTGCCAGCTCACCATCCCTCTCCTACGAGCAGTACTTC; cdr3_aa: CASSPSLSYEQYF
d_call: .; v_call: TRBV5-8; clone_size: .; j_call: TRBJ2-3; cdr3_nt: TGTGCCAGCAGCTTGAGGTCCACAGATACGCAGTATTTT; cdr3_aa: CASSLRSTDTQYF
d_call: TRBD2; v_call: TRBV4-1; clone_size: .; j_call: TRBJ2-7; cdr3_nt: TGCGCCAGCAGCCAAGATCCAAGGACTAGCTTTATCGAGCAGTACTTC; cdr3_aa: CASSQDPRTSFIEQYF
d_call: .; v_call: TRBV5-1; clone_size: .; j_call: TRBJ2-2; cdr3_nt: TGCGCCAGCAGCTTGAGGTCAGACAACACCGGGGAGCTGTTTTTT; cdr3_aa: CASSLRSDNTGELFF
d_call: TRBD1; v_call: TRBV2; clone_size: .; j_call: TRBJ2-7; cdr3_nt: TGTGCCAGCAATGCGGGACAGGGGTCCTACGAGCAGTACTTC; cdr3_aa: CASNAGQGSYEQYF
d_call: .; v_call: TRBV7-9; clone_size: .; j_call: TRBJ2-6; cdr3_nt: TGTGCCAGCAGCTCGGGGGGCATCTACTCTGGGGCCAACGTCCTGACTTTC; cdr3_aa: CASSSGGIYSGANVLTF
d_call: TRBD2; v_call: TRBV4-2; clone_size: .; j_call: TRBJ2-7; cdr3_nt: TGTGCCAGCAGCCAAGATCTAGGCGGGGGTGCGGAGGAGCAGTACTTC; cdr3_aa: CASSQDLGGGAEEQYF
d_call: .; v_call: TRBV18; clone_size: .; j_call: TRBJ2-7; cdr3_nt: TGTGCCAGCTCACCACTTAGAGCTCACGAGCAGTACTTC; cdr3_aa: CASSPLRAHEQYF